The rows below give T cell receptor beta chains drawn from one sample of a study of vaccination effects on CD4 cells after COVID-19. Their specific antigens are unknown. Data came from immunoSEQ multiplex PCR; TCRdb stores just in-frame clones and leaves some out. The data hold about 41,000 clones, with roughly 70% observed a single time. The sequenced sample was CD4+ T cells from PBMCs cultured with HCoV-OC43 spike peptides, obtained before COVID-19 vaccination. These receptor sequences come from a human donor who received a COVID-19 vaccine. Each CDR3 is given with its conserved first and last residue. A D gene is named only where the DNA matches it firmly. Clone size appears in some rows only: once, few, many, or a class for an expanded clone.

TRBV3-1/TRBV3-2	TRBD1	.	TRBJ1-3	CASSPRHQTGRSGNTIYF	TGTGCCAGCAGCCCTCGCCACCAGACAGGGAGGTCTGGAAACACCATATATTTT
TRBV12-3/TRBV12-4	.	few	TRBJ1-3	CASVRNTIYF	TGTGCCAGCGTCAGAAACACCATATATTTT
TRBV7-2	TRBD2	.	TRBJ2-2	CASGAGGPPGELFF	TGTGCCAGCGGAGCGGGGGGGCCGCCCGGGGAGCTGTTTTTT
TRBV6-5	TRBD2	.	TRBJ2-1	CASSVAGAGYNEQFF	TGTGCCAGCAGCGTAGCGGGGGCGGGGTACAATGAGCAGTTCTTC
TRBV15	TRBD1	.	TRBJ1-2	CATSRAWTGEGGYTF	TGTGCCACCAGCAGGGCCTGGACAGGGGAAGGCGGCTACACCTTC
TRBV12-5	.	few	TRBJ2-6	CACWDVGANVLTF	TGTGCTTGCTGGGATGTTGGGGCCAACGTCCTGACTTTC
TRBV4-1	.	.	TRBJ2-7	CASSQGLTDGNEQYF	TGCGCCAGCAGCCAAGGACTAACGGATGGGAACGAGCAGTACTTC
TRBV5-8	TRBD2	.	TRBJ2-1	CASIHGTSRNNEQFF	TGTGCCAGCATCCACGGGACTAGCCGGAACAATGAGCAGTTCTTC
TRBV19	.	.	TRBJ1-1	CASSIAGMNTEAFF	TGTGCCAGTAGTATCGCGGGGATGAACACTGAAGCTTTCTTT
TRBV18	TRBD2	medium-sized	TRBJ2-1	CASSPPSSGGANEQFF	TGTGCCAGCTCACCACCATCTAGCGGGGGGGCAAATGAGCAGTTCTTC
TRBV18	.	.	TRBJ1-2	CASSPTRGPTHYGYTF	TGTGCCAGCTCACCGACCCGGGGGCCTACCCACTATGGCTACACCTTC
TRBV6-6	.	few	TRBJ1-2	CASSLQGDYGYTF	TGTGCCAGCAGCCTCCAGGGAGACTATGGCTACACCTTC
TRBV18	.	once	TRBJ1-6	CASSPRQGWSPLHF	TGTGCCAGCTCACCACGGCAGGGGTGGTCACCCCTCCACTTT
TRBV13	TRBD2	few	TRBJ2-7	CASSHSGRTSAGLEQYF	TGTGCCAGCAGCCACTCTGGGCGGACTAGCGCGGGGCTCGAGCAGTACTTC
TRBV30	.	once	TRBJ1-1	CAWSVTGGKPEAFF	TGTGCCTGGAGTGTTACTGGCGGGAAGCCTGAAGCTTTCTTT